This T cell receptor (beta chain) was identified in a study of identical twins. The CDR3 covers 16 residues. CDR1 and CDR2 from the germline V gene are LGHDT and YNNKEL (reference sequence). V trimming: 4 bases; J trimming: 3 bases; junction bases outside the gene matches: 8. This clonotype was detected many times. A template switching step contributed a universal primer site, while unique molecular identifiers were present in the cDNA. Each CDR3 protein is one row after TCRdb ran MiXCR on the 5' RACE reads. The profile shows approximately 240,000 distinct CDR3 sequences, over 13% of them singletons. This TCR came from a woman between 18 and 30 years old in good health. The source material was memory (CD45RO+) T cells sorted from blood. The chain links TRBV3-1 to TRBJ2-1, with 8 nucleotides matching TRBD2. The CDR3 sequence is CASSPASGSSYNEQFF. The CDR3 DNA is TGTGCCAGCAGCCCCGCGAGCGGGAGCAGCTACAATGAGCAGTTCTTC.